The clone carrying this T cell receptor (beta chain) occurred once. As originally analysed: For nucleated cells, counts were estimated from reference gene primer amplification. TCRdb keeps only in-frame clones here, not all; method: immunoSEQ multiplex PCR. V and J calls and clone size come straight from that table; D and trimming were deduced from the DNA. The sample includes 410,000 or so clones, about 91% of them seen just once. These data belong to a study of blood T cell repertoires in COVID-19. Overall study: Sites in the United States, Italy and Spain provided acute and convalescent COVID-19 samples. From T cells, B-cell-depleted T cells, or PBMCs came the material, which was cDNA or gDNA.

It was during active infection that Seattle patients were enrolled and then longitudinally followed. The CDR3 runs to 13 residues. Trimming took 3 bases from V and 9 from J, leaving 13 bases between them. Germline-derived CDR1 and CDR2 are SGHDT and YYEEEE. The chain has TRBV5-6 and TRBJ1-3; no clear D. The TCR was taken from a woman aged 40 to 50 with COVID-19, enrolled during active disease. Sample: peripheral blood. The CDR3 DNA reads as TGTGCCAGCAGCTCCAAACCCTCAGGCACCATATATTTT. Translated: CASSSKPSGTIYF.